Described below is a single TCR beta chain sequence and its context. This clonotype was detected ten times or more. What antigen it recognizes has not been identified. Base qualities are not provided; no much larger clone lies one nucleotide away. Donors were 40 or so systemically healthy Caucasian individuals from Russia aged roughly 6 to 90 years. About 9.6 milliliters of peripheral blood were collected from each donor into EDTA-treated Vacutainer tubes. PBMCs were isolated by Ficoll-Paque density-gradient centrifugation, with at least 6.5 million obtained per sample. Total RNA was extracted from PBMCs with Trizol reagent, with at least 5 micrograms obtained per sample. The percentages of naive CD45RAhigh/CD27high T cells were determined by flow cytometry on a PBMC aliquot from every donor. The germline V gene specifies SGHDN as CDR1 and FVKESK as CDR2. V is pruned by 1 base and J by 4 bases, leaving 8 bases of the junction without a gene match. Spanning cysteine to phenylalanine, the CDR3 consists of 16 amino acids. Of all the DNA, just the CDR3 is kept, 48 bases in frame from base 1.

These data come from a study of blood T cells in healthy people across ages (dated by TCRdb to the mid-2010s). At the level of the whole study: In model experiments, template switching captured roughly one uniquely barcoded TCR beta cDNA molecule for every two T cells. Using deep sequencing normalized with unique cDNA molecular identifiers, the study measured how TCR beta repertoire diversity changes with age. The donors were divided into four age groups: young (average around 16 years), middle-aged (approximately 42), aged (approximately 62) and long-lived (82). Donors of different ages were randomly distributed across sequencing lanes to avoid experimental bias. For two donors (one aged 18 to 30 and one aged 80 or older), the study analyzed two additional independent replicas of 1 million unique cDNA reads from the same blood draw.

The library came from 5' RACE. Sequencing was performed on an Illumina HiSeq 2500. The second PCR ran for roughly 7 to 12 cycles and used a J-beta primer mix along with a sample-barcoded 5' primer. A template-switch 5' adaptor carrying 12 random nucleotides introduced a unique molecular identifier onto each TCR beta cDNA molecule. At least 2.5 million CDR3-containing paired-end reads were obtained from each sample. All of the RNA was converted into first-strand cDNA using the Mint cDNA synthesis kit, with a TRBC-specific oligonucleotide serving as the primer. After uracil-DNA glycosylase treatment, a first 18-cycle PCR used universal primers M1SS and BC2_uni_R on all cDNA. The study's own analysis went as follows. Normalization of each sample was performed by random selection of 1 million high-quality reads, each carrying a distinct molecular identifier. Instead of being binned into consensus sequences, reads that shared molecular identifiers were thrown out. MiTCR, set to a Q25 quality threshold and the strictest error-elimination algorithm, was used for CDR3 identification, clonotype clustering and error correction. A nonparametric unseen species model with Euler transformation was used to estimate lower-bound total TCR beta diversity. TCRdb reworked the public reads: Q25 trimming with fastp, MiXCR clone assembly, productive beta chains retained. A single entry per CDR3 protein holds the most common genes and DNA from its merged rows. For this entry, the V and J calls and clone size follow TCRdb and not the study's own pipeline. Present in this sample are 790,000 or so distinct CDR3 sequences, more than 35% of which were seen just once. The top ten clonotypes cover around a sixth of the sample.

The study at large found these results: The long-lived group showed more naive CD4+ T cells, fewer expanded clones and increased TCR diversity than the aged group, suggesting age selection. Since profiling was done on bulk unsorted PBMCs, naive and antigen-experienced compartments could not be conclusively compared. Observed TCR beta diversity correlated strongly with the percentage of naive T cells measured by flow cytometry. The CMV infection status of donors was not known, potentially confounding age-related changes in expanded clonotypes. As age increased, observed TCR beta diversity per million T cells dropped in a roughly linear way, and a significant reduction was already evident by age 40. Total diversity estimates from one million sequenced T cells were considered lower bounds and underestimates.

The chain uses TRBV14 and TRBJ2-5; TRBD2 lines up with 8 middle nucleotides. This sequence originates from an elderly man in good health. The sample consisted of blood. The bases are TGTGCCAGCAGCCAAGCCGCGGGAGGTTGGAGAGAGACCCAGTACTTC. Its amino acids are CASSQAAGGWRETQYF.